This TCR beta chain comes out of a study of blood T cell repertoires in COVID-19. V lost 4 bases and J lost 4; bases outside the gene matches: 11. The CDR3 spans 16 residues. The germline V gene has CDR1 SGHRS and CDR2 YFSETQ. Libraries were prepared by immunoSEQ multiplex PCR; TCRdb keeps only in-frame clonotypes and omits some of them. The sample has around 260,000 clones, around 87% seen once. The source material was peripheral blood. This TCR was recovered from a woman in her fifties or sixties with acute or convalescent COVID-19. The chain links TRBV5-1 to TRBJ2-3, with TRBD1 identical over 8 bases. CDR3 protein: CASSARQGTVADTQYF. The CDR3 region has the DNA TGCGCCAGCAGCGCCCGACAGGGGACGGTGGCAGATACGCAGTATTTT.